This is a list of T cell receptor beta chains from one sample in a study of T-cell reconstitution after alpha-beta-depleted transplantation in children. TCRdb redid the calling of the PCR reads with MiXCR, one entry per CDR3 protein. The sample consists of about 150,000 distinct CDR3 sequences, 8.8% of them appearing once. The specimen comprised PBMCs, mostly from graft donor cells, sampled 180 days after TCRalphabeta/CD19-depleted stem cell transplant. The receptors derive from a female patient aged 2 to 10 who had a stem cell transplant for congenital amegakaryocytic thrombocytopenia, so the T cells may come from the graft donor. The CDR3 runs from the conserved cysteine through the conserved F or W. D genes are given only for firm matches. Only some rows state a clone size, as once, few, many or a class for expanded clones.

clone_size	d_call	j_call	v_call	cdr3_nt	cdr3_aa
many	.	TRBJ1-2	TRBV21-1	TGTGCCAGCAGCCCGAACGTGGCAGACAACTATGGCTACACCTTC	CASSPNVADNYGYTF
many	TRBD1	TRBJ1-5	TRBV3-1	TGTGCCAGCAGCCTCCCACCCGGGACAGGGAAGGGTCAGCCCCAGCATTTT	CASSLPPGTGKGQPQHF
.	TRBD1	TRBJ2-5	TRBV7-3	TGTGCCAGCAGCTTGTCCGGGACAGGACGGAAGACCCAGTACTTC	CASSLSGTGRKTQYF
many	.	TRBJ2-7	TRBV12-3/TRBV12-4	TGTGCCAGCAGTTTTCTGGCGCACGAGCAGTACTTC	CASSFLAHEQYF
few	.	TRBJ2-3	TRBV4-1	TGCGCCAGCAGCCAAGTACGGACAGATACGCAGTATTTT	CASSQVRTDTQYF
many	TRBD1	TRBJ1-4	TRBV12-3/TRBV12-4	TGTGCCAGCAGTTTCGGACAGGGTGGTGAAAAACTGTTTTTT	CASSFGQGGEKLFF
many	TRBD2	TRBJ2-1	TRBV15	TGTGCCACCACGCCCTGGACTAGCGACGACAATGAGCAGTTCTTC	CATTPWTSDDNEQFF
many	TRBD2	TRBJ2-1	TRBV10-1	TGCGCCAGCCAACCGGGACTAGCTCTCGGGGAGCAGTTCTTC	CASQPGLALGEQFF
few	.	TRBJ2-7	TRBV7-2	TGTGCCAGCAGCATACGTCCGGGACAATCGTACGAGCAGTACTTC	CASSIRPGQSYEQYF
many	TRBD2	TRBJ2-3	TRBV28	TGTGCCAGCGCTCCCGGACTAGCGGGATACGCAGATACGCAGTATTTT	CASAPGLAGYADTQYF
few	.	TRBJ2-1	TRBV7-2	TGTGCCAGCAGCTTAGACTTTTCCGCCTCCTACAATGAGCAGTTCTTC	CASSLDFSASYNEQFF
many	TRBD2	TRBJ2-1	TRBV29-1	TGCAGCTCCCGACTAGCGGTCTACAATGAGCAGTTCTTC	CSSRLAVYNEQFF
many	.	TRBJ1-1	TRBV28	TGTGCCAGCAGTTTTAGGGACGACACTGAAGCTTTCTTT	CASSFRDDTEAFF
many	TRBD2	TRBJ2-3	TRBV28	TGTGCCAGCAGTACTAGCGGGATAGGTCGGGATACGCAGTATTTT	CASSTSGIGRDTQYF
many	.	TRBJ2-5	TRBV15	TGTGCCACCAGCAGAGAAGTAGCTTCGGAGACCCAGTACTTC	CATSREVASETQYF
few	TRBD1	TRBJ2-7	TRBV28	TGTGCCAGCACCGGGACAGCCTACGAGCAGTACTTC	CASTGTAYEQYF
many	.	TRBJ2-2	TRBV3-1	TGTGCCAGCAGCCCAGATGGGGGATGGAACACCGGGGAGCTGTTTTTT	CASSPDGGWNTGELFF
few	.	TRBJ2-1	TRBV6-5	TGTGCCAGCAGTTACACCCCTAAGACAGTCACACCTTACAATGAGCAGTTCTTC	CASSYTPKTVTPYNEQFF
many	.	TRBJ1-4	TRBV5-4	TGTGCCAGCAGCTTGAGTGGGATGCGGGAAAAACTGTTTTTT	CASSLSGMREKLFF
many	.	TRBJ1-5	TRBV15	TGTGCCACCAGCAGAGAGAATCGAGGGAATCAGCCCCAGCATTTT	CATSRENRGNQPQHF
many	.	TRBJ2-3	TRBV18	TGTGCCAGCTCACTCGGAGGGGGCGTAGGGGATACGCAGTATTTT	CASSLGGGVGDTQYF
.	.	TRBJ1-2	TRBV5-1	TGCGCCAGCAGCTTGGGGCAGGGCGACAACTATGGCTACACCTTC	CASSLGQGDNYGYTF
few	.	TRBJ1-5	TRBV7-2	TGTGCCAGCAGCTTCGGCACAGGGATGGATCAGCCCCAGCATTTT	CASSFGTGMDQPQHF
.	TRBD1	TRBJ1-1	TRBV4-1	TGCGCCAGCAGCCAAAGAATGACAGGGGGTGAGGTTAACACTGAAGCTTTCTTT	CASSQRMTGGEVNTEAFF
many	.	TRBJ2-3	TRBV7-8	TGTGCCAGCAGCCCAGGTGTCCTGTATACGCAGTATTTT	CASSPGVLYTQYF
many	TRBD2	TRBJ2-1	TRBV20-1	TGCAGTGCTAGTTGGCCTAGCGGGAGCAATGAGCAGTTCTTC	CSASWPSGSNEQFF
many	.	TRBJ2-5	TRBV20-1	TGCAGTGCTAGTGACCAAGAGACCCAGTACTTC	CSASDQETQYF
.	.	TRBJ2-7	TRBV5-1	TGCGCCAGCAGCCAGGGGACTCCAGCCTCCGAGCAGTACTTC	CASSQGTPASEQYF
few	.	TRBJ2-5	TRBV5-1	TGCGCCAGCAGCTTGGGACCGACAGTGGGCGAGACCCAGTACTTC	CASSLGPTVGETQYF
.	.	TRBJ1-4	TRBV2	TGTGCCAGCAGGCCCTTGGGGGCTCGTGGTGAAAAACTGTTTTTT	CASRPLGARGEKLFF
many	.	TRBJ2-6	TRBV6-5	TGTGCCAGCAGTCCTACCTTAGGCGTAGGAGCTGGGGCCAACGTCCTGACTTTC	CASSPTLGVGAGANVLTF
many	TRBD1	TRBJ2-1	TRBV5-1	TGCGCCAGCAGCTTAGCTCCGGGACAGGGGAACAATGAGCAGTTCTTC	CASSLAPGQGNNEQFF
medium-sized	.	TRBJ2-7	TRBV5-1	TGCGCCAGCAGCTTGATAGGTCGGGAGCAGTACTTC	CASSLIGREQYF
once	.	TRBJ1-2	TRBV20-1	TGCAGTGCTAGTGGGGGGAACTATGGCTACACCTTC	CSASGGNYGYTF
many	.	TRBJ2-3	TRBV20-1	TGCAGTGGAGGGCTAACTATCACAGATACGCAGTATTTT	CSGGLTITDTQYF
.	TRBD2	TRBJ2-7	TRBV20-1	TGCAGTGGGGGCACTAGCGGGACCTACGAGCAGTACTTC	CSGGTSGTYEQYF
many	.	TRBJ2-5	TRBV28	TGTGCCAGCACCCAGTTGGAGACCCAGTACTTC	CASTQLETQYF
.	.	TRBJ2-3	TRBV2	TGTGCCAGCGCTCCTCCAAACTTAGTAGATACGCAGTATTTT	CASAPPNLVDTQYF
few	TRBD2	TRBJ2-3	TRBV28	TGTGCCAGCAGTTTGACTAGCAACACGCAGTATTTT	CASSLTSNTQYF
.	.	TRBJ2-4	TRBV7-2	TGTGCCAGCAGCTACCGGAGGTCCAAAAACATTCAGTACTTC	CASSYRRSKNIQYF
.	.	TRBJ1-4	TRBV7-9	TGTGCCAGTCACAGGGCGGGCGAAAAACTGTTTTTT	CASHRAGEKLFF
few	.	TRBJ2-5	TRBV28	TGTGCCAGCGGGTGGGGCCGGGAGACCCAGTACTTC	CASGWGRETQYF
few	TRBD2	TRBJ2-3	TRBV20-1	TGCAGTGCTAGAGAGGCTAGCGGGAGCGCAGATACGCAGTATTTT	CSAREASGSADTQYF
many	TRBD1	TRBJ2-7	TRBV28	TGTGCCAGCAGTTCAACGCCGGGACAGGGATCCTACGAGCAGTACTTC	CASSSTPGQGSYEQYF
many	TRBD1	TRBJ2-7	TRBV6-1	TGTGCCAGCAGTCCTTTAGGGGGCCCCTCCTACGAGCAGTACTTC	CASSPLGGPSYEQYF
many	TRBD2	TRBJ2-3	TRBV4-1	TGCGCCAGCAGCCGTCCGGGACTAGCGGGAGTAGATACGCAGTATTTT	CASSRPGLAGVDTQYF
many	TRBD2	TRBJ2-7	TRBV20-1	TGCAGTGCTGACCCTCCTAGCGGGAGCTCCTACGAGCAGTACTTC	CSADPPSGSSYEQYF
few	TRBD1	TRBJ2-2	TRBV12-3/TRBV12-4	TGTGCCAGCAGATGGGGACAGTCGAACACCGGGGAGCTGTTTTTT	CASRWGQSNTGELFF
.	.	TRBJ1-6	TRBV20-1	TGCAGTGCTAGAAATGGCGAGAGCTCCTATAATTCACCCCTCCACTTT	CSARNGESSYNSPLHF
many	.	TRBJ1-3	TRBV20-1	TGCAGTGCTAGAGATCTGGCAGGGACTGGAAACACCATATATTTT	CSARDLAGTGNTIYF
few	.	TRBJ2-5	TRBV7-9	TGTGCCAGCAGAGATGAAGAGACCCAGTACTTC	CASRDEETQYF
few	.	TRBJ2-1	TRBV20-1	TGCAGTGCCGAACCTCACTCCCAACTCTCCTACAATGAGCAGTTCTTC	CSAEPHSQLSYNEQFF
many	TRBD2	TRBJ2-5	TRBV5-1	TGCGCCAGCAGCTTGAAACTAGCGGGAGTTAATACCCAGTACTTC	CASSLKLAGVNTQYF